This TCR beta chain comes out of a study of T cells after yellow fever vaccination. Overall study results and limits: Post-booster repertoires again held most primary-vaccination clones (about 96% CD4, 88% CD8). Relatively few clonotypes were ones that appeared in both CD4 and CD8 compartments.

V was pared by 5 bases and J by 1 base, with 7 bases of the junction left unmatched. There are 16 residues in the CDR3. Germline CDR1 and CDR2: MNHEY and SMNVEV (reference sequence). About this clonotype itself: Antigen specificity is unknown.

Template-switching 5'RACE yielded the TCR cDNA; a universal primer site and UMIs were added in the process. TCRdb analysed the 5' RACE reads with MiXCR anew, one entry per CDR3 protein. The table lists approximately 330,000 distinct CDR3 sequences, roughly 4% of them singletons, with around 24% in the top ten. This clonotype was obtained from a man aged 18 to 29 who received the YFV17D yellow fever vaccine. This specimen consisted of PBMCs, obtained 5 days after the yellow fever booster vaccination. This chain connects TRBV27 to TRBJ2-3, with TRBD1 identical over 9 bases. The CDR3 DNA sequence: TGTGCCAGCAGTCCGACAGGGGACAGGGGCACAGATACGCAGTATTTT. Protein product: CASSPTGDRGTDTQYF.